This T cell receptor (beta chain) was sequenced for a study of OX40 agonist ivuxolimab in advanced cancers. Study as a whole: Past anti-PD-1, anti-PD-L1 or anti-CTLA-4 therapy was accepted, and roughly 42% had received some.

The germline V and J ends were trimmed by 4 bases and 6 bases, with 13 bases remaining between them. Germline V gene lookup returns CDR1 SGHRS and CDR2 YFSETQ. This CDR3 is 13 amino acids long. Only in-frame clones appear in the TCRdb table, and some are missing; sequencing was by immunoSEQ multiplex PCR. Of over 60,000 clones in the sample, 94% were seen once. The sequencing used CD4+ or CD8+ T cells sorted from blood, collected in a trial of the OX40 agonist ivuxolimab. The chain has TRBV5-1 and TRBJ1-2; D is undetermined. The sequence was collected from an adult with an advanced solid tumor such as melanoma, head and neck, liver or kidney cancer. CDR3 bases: TGCGCCAGCAGCGATACTTTTCAAAATGGCTACACCTTC. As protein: CASSDTFQNGYTF.